Detailed here is one T cell receptor (beta chain). The source of the sample is a study of blood T cell repertoires in COVID-19. Study background: T cells, B-cell-depleted T cells, or PBMCs supplied cDNA or gDNA.

The ends were cut back, 3 bases at V and 8 bases at J, with 17 bases in the middle. Germline V CDR1 and CDR2: WSHSY, SAAADI. The CDR3 totals 16 residues. In the study's own analysis: Cell counts per sample came from amplifying reference gene primers. Using immunoSEQ multiplex PCR, the repertoire was profiled, and TCRdb retains in-frame clones only, with some absent. V and J calls and clone size are copied from that table; D and trimming were computed from the DNA. The table has some 240,000 clones, approximately 86% seen once. This sequence originates from a man aged 60 to 69 who had recovered from COVID-19. The V gene is TRBV10-2, the J gene TRBJ1-6; tentatively, D is TRBD1 (6 bases). Sample: peripheral blood. The CDR3 bases are TGCGCCAGCAGTGAAGGCTATAACAGGGTGGATTCACCCCTCCACTTT. Translation gives CASSEGYNRVDSPLHF.